This T cell receptor beta chain was profiled in a study of blood T cell repertoires in COVID-19. Looking at the study overall: The United States, Italy and Spain provided the acute and convalescent COVID-19 samples.

Categorization into cohorts depended on clinical history that participants reported. Symptom resolution, clearance, or two negative PCRs marked donors in Cohort 3 as recovered. The CDR3 is 14 amino acids. In germline, CDR1 is SEHNR, CDR2 FQNEAQ (reference sequence). The J segment lost 6 bases and the V segment lost 6 bases, leaving 11 bases of the junction unmatched. The protocol was immunoSEQ multiplex PCR, while the TCRdb copy is restricted to in-frame clones and leaves out a portion. The sample shows about 46,000 clones, 86% of them seen only once. This receptor was identified in a woman between 50 and 59 years old who had recovered from COVID-19. The chain couples TRBV7-9 to TRBJ2-7, with 7 bases lining up with TRBD1. The sample was PBMCs or T cells enriched from blood (not recorded which). The CDR3 DNA is TGTGCCAGCAGTCATCAACAGGGGTCTGCCGAGCAGTACTTC. It specifies CASSHQQGSAEQYF.